A selection of T cell receptor beta chains follows, all from one sample in a study of T-cell reconstitution after alpha-beta-depleted transplantation in children. Each CDR3 protein gets one entry after TCRdb re-called the PCR reads with MiXCR. Among about 400,000 distinct CDR3 sequences, around 21% were seen once, and the ten largest hold less than 4.5%. Sequenced material: PBMCs from the stem cell graft donor, taken from the stem cell graft. Receptor source: a human donor who donated a stem cell graft to a child with acute myeloid leukemia. Each CDR3 is given with its conserved first and last residue. The D gene is left open where the match is weak. Not all rows give a size; the values are once, few, many and, for expanded clones, a class.

d_call: NA
j_call: TRBJ2-7
clone_size: NA
v_call: TRBV7-9
cdr3_aa: CASRLQAADEQYF
cdr3_nt: TGTGCCAGCAGATTACAGGCTGCCGACGAGCAGTACTTC

d_call: TRBD1
j_call: TRBJ1-2
clone_size: NA
v_call: TRBV12-3/TRBV12-4
cdr3_aa: CASSFDRDSSYTF
cdr3_nt: TGTGCCAGCAGTTTTGACCGGGACAGTAGCTACACCTTC

d_call: NA
j_call: TRBJ2-5
clone_size: many
v_call: TRBV29-1
cdr3_aa: CSVERDETQYF
cdr3_nt: TGCAGCGTAGAAAGAGACGAGACCCAGTACTTC

d_call: NA
j_call: TRBJ2-3
clone_size: few
v_call: TRBV25-1
cdr3_aa: CASSESVERTDTQYF
cdr3_nt: TGTGCCAGCAGTGAATCAGTAGAGCGCACAGATACGCAGTATTTT

d_call: NA
j_call: TRBJ1-4
clone_size: many
v_call: TRBV12-3/TRBV12-4
cdr3_aa: CASSRAGMTEKLFF
cdr3_nt: TGTGCCAGTTCCAGGGCAGGCATGACTGAAAAACTGTTTTTT

d_call: NA
j_call: TRBJ2-3
clone_size: few
v_call: TRBV4-2
cdr3_aa: CASSQDYHITDTQYF
cdr3_nt: TGTGCCAGCAGCCAAGATTATCACATCACAGATACGCAGTATTTT

d_call: NA
j_call: TRBJ2-3
clone_size: NA
v_call: TRBV4-2
cdr3_aa: CASSQVLTDTQYF
cdr3_nt: TGTGCCAGCAGCCAAGTGCTCACAGATACGCAGTATTTT

d_call: TRBD2
j_call: TRBJ2-1
clone_size: NA
v_call: TRBV7-2
cdr3_aa: CASSRTSGSPDNEQFF
cdr3_nt: TGTGCCAGCAGTCGGACTAGCGGGAGCCCCGACAATGAGCAGTTCTTC

d_call: NA
j_call: TRBJ1-1
clone_size: NA
v_call: TRBV21-1
cdr3_aa: CASSEQGEIAEAFF
cdr3_nt: TGTGCCAGCAGCGAACAGGGGGAAATCGCTGAAGCTTTCTTT

d_call: TRBD1
j_call: TRBJ1-2
clone_size: few
v_call: TRBV6-1
cdr3_aa: CASSLRDRKLYGYTF
cdr3_nt: TGTGCCAGCAGTCTCCGGGACAGGAAACTATATGGCTACACCTTC

d_call: NA
j_call: TRBJ2-1
clone_size: many
v_call: TRBV7-8
cdr3_aa: CASSLRSRGTPGNEQFF
cdr3_nt: TGTGCCAGCAGCTTAAGGTCTCGCGGGACCCCTGGCAATGAGCAGTTCTTC

d_call: TRBD1
j_call: TRBJ2-1
clone_size: NA
v_call: TRBV10-3
cdr3_aa: CAALDETARGEQFF
cdr3_nt: TGTGCCGCCCTTGACGAGACAGCCAGGGGGGAGCAGTTCTTC

d_call: NA
j_call: TRBJ1-1
clone_size: few
v_call: TRBV7-9
cdr3_aa: CASSPRQGEAFF
cdr3_nt: TGTGCCAGCAGCCCCCGGCAGGGTGAAGCTTTCTTT

d_call: NA
j_call: TRBJ2-6
clone_size: few
v_call: TRBV7-2
cdr3_aa: CASSTTSSGANVLTF
cdr3_nt: TGTGCCAGCAGCACCACCAGCTCTGGGGCCAACGTCCTGACTTTC

d_call: NA
j_call: TRBJ2-1
clone_size: many
v_call: TRBV7-9
cdr3_aa: CASSLLEKEQFF
cdr3_nt: TGTGCCAGCAGCCTTTTGGAAAAAGAGCAGTTCTTC

d_call: NA
j_call: TRBJ2-1
clone_size: NA
v_call: TRBV24-1
cdr3_aa: CATSDQLEGRIAFEQFF
cdr3_nt: TGTGCCACCAGTGACCAGTTAGAGGGGAGGATAGCCTTCGAGCAGTTCTTC

d_call: NA
j_call: TRBJ1-5
clone_size: NA
v_call: TRBV19
cdr3_aa: CASSIGMNQPQHF
cdr3_nt: TGTGCCAGTAGTATTGGGATGAATCAGCCCCAGCATTTT

d_call: NA
j_call: TRBJ2-1
clone_size: NA
v_call: TRBV7-6
cdr3_aa: CASSPPGTASYNEQFF
cdr3_nt: TGTGCCAGCAGCCCCCCCGGGACCGCCTCCTACAATGAGCAGTTCTTC

d_call: NA
j_call: TRBJ2-1
clone_size: few
v_call: TRBV10-1
cdr3_aa: CASSDNFDEQFF
cdr3_nt: TGCGCCAGCAGTGACAACTTTGATGAGCAGTTCTTC

d_call: NA
j_call: TRBJ1-1
clone_size: many
v_call: TRBV29-1
cdr3_aa: CSVEGENTEAFF
cdr3_nt: TGCAGCGTTGAAGGGGAGAACACTGAAGCTTTCTTT

d_call: NA
j_call: TRBJ2-1
clone_size: NA
v_call: TRBV27
cdr3_aa: CASSQPRYAYNEQFF
cdr3_nt: TGTGCCAGCAGCCAACCTAGGTATGCCTACAATGAGCAGTTCTTC

d_call: TRBD1
j_call: TRBJ1-1
clone_size: once
v_call: TRBV7-9
cdr3_aa: CASSQRTGTEAFF
cdr3_nt: TGTGCCAGCAGCCAACGGACAGGGACAGAAGCTTTCTTT

d_call: NA
j_call: TRBJ2-6
clone_size: NA
v_call: TRBV9
cdr3_aa: CASERTEASGANVLTF
cdr3_nt: TGTGCCAGCGAGCGGACAGAAGCTTCTGGGGCCAACGTCCTGACTTTC

d_call: NA
j_call: TRBJ1-2
clone_size: NA
v_call: TRBV12-3/TRBV12-4
cdr3_aa: CASSFSGPGTYGYTF
cdr3_nt: TGTGCCAGCAGTTTTTCGGGGCCAGGGACCTATGGCTACACCTTC

d_call: NA
j_call: TRBJ2-5
clone_size: NA
v_call: TRBV12-3/TRBV12-4
cdr3_aa: CASRGGKRSETQYF
cdr3_nt: TGTGCCAGCAGAGGGGGGAAAAGGAGTGAGACCCAGTACTTC

d_call: TRBD2
j_call: TRBJ2-7
clone_size: many
v_call: TRBV20-1
cdr3_aa: CSAQGLAGLSSYEQYF
cdr3_nt: TGCAGTGCTCAAGGACTAGCGGGGCTCAGCTCCTACGAGCAGTACTTC

d_call: TRBD2
j_call: TRBJ2-3
clone_size: once
v_call: TRBV4-3
cdr3_aa: CASSKGTSGAPLHTQYF
cdr3_nt: TGCGCCAGCAGCAAAGGGACTAGTGGAGCCCCGCTACATACGCAGTATTTT

d_call: NA
j_call: TRBJ1-3
clone_size: few
v_call: TRBV25-1
cdr3_aa: CASSEFGRSGNTIYF
cdr3_nt: TGTGCCAGCAGTGAATTCGGCAGGTCTGGAAACACCATATATTTT

d_call: TRBD1
j_call: TRBJ2-1
clone_size: NA
v_call: TRBV15
cdr3_aa: CATKWGQGNEQFF
cdr3_nt: TGTGCCACCAAATGGGGACAGGGGAATGAGCAGTTCTTC

d_call: TRBD2
j_call: TRBJ2-3
clone_size: many
v_call: TRBV29-1
cdr3_aa: CSVPAAGGTDTQYF
cdr3_nt: TGCAGCGTCCCGGCGGCGGGGGGCACAGATACGCAGTATTTT

d_call: NA
j_call: TRBJ2-7
clone_size: many
v_call: TRBV20-1
cdr3_aa: CSASGTPAYEQYF
cdr3_nt: TGCAGTGCTAGTGGTACGCCCGCCTACGAGCAGTACTTC

d_call: TRBD1
j_call: TRBJ1-1
clone_size: many
v_call: TRBV20-1
cdr3_aa: CSARLTGENTEAFF
cdr3_nt: TGCAGTGCTAGATTAACAGGGGAGAACACTGAAGCTTTCTTT

d_call: TRBD2
j_call: TRBJ2-1
clone_size: many
v_call: TRBV7-2
cdr3_aa: CASSLSTSGSLIRNEQFF
cdr3_nt: TGTGCCAGCAGCTTATCTACTAGCGGGAGTTTGATTAGGAATGAGCAGTTCTTC

d_call: NA
j_call: TRBJ2-2
clone_size: many
v_call: TRBV20-1
cdr3_aa: CSARVGGGELFF
cdr3_nt: TGCAGTGCTAGAGTTGGGGGCGGGGAGCTGTTTTTT

d_call: TRBD2
j_call: TRBJ2-7
clone_size: NA
v_call: TRBV5-1
cdr3_aa: CASSWTSGRGDEQYF
cdr3_nt: TGCGCCAGCAGTTGGACTAGCGGGAGAGGCGACGAGCAGTACTTC

d_call: TRBD1
j_call: TRBJ2-1
clone_size: many
v_call: TRBV29-1
cdr3_aa: CSVTGADEQFF
cdr3_nt: TGCAGCGTGACAGGGGCGGATGAGCAGTTCTTC

d_call: TRBD1
j_call: TRBJ1-5
clone_size: few
v_call: TRBV12-3/TRBV12-4
cdr3_aa: CASRTGKDQPQHF
cdr3_nt: TGTGCCAGCAGGACAGGGAAAGATCAGCCCCAGCATTTT

d_call: NA
j_call: TRBJ2-5
clone_size: NA
v_call: TRBV6-1
cdr3_aa: CASSKEGGGRWETQYF
cdr3_nt: TGTGCCAGCAGTAAGGAAGGGGGAGGCCGATGGGAGACCCAGTACTTC

d_call: NA
j_call: TRBJ2-7
clone_size: many
v_call: TRBV20-1
cdr3_aa: CSAQSPRTEAYEQYF
cdr3_nt: TGCAGTGCTCAGAGCCCACGGACAGAAGCCTACGAGCAGTACTTC

d_call: TRBD2
j_call: TRBJ2-3
clone_size: NA
v_call: TRBV10-3
cdr3_aa: CAISGQASGSTDTQYF
cdr3_nt: TGTGCCATCAGTGGGCAGGCTAGCGGTAGCACAGATACGCAGTATTTT

d_call: TRBD2
j_call: TRBJ2-5
clone_size: few
v_call: TRBV5-1
cdr3_aa: CASSPGEGTQYF
cdr3_nt: TGCGCCAGCAGCCCCGGGGAGGGGACCCAGTACTTC

d_call: TRBD1
j_call: TRBJ2-2
clone_size: NA
v_call: TRBV20-1
cdr3_aa: CSARGHVTGVGNTGELFF
cdr3_nt: TGCAGTGCTAGGGGGCACGTGACAGGGGTTGGGAACACCGGGGAGCTGTTTTTT

d_call: TRBD2
j_call: TRBJ2-1
clone_size: NA
v_call: TRBV27
cdr3_aa: CASSRLAGDGYEQFF
cdr3_nt: TGTGCCAGCAGTCGGCTAGCGGGAGATGGTTATGAGCAGTTCTTC

d_call: TRBD2
j_call: TRBJ2-1
clone_size: many
v_call: TRBV4-3
cdr3_aa: CASSQDATSGRASDEQFF
cdr3_nt: TGCGCCAGCAGCCAAGATGCCACTAGCGGGAGGGCAAGCGATGAGCAGTTCTTC

d_call: NA
j_call: TRBJ2-1
clone_size: many
v_call: TRBV5-6
cdr3_aa: CASSRGASSYNEQFF
cdr3_nt: TGTGCCAGCAGCCGGGGCGCCAGCTCCTACAATGAGCAGTTCTTC

d_call: NA
j_call: TRBJ1-1
clone_size: NA
v_call: TRBV4-2
cdr3_aa: CASSQEGESTEAFF
cdr3_nt: TGTGCCAGCAGCCAAGAGGGGGAATCAACTGAAGCTTTCTTT

d_call: NA
j_call: TRBJ1-1
clone_size: few
v_call: TRBV5-6
cdr3_aa: CASSLGQLFEAFF
cdr3_nt: TGTGCCAGCAGCTTGGGACAGCTATTTGAAGCTTTCTTT

d_call: TRBD1
j_call: TRBJ2-2
clone_size: few
v_call: TRBV6-2/TRBV6-3
cdr3_aa: CATDRGLGTGELFF
cdr3_nt: TGTGCCACAGACAGGGGGCTCGGCACCGGGGAGCTGTTTTTT

d_call: TRBD2
j_call: TRBJ2-1
clone_size: few
v_call: TRBV20-1
cdr3_aa: CSADLREGSYNEQFF
cdr3_nt: TGCAGTGCTGATCTTCGGGAGGGCTCCTACAATGAGCAGTTCTTC

d_call: TRBD2
j_call: TRBJ2-3
clone_size: many
v_call: TRBV28
cdr3_aa: CASSLRTSGRTRQYF
cdr3_nt: TGTGCCAGCAGTTTGAGGACTAGCGGGAGAACGAGGCAGTATTTT

d_call: TRBD1
j_call: TRBJ2-1
clone_size: NA
v_call: TRBV5-1
cdr3_aa: CASSSNDRVTYNEQFF
cdr3_nt: TGCGCCAGCAGCTCGAATGACAGGGTAACCTACAATGAGCAGTTCTTC